These T cell receptor beta chains were read from a single sample in a study of T cells after yellow fever vaccination. TCRdb ran MiXCR on the 5' RACE reads and lists one entry per CDR3 protein. The sample has a few hundred thousand distinct CDR3 sequences, roughly 9% seen once. This sample comprised CD4+ T cells sorted from PBMCs, obtained 5 days after the yellow fever booster vaccination. The receptors stem from a young man who received the YFV17D yellow fever vaccine. The CDR3 runs from the conserved cysteine through the conserved F or W. A row's size may be missing; if present it is once, few, many or a size class.

abundance,j_gene,v_gene,CDR3aa
.,TRBJ2-2,TRBV12-3/TRBV12-4,CASSWAAVGTGELFF
many,TRBJ2-1,TRBV5-1,CASSLDLNEQFF
many,TRBJ1-2,TRBV5-5,CASSSEQGWRGYTF
.,TRBJ2-1,TRBV7-2,CASSQGGQGYNEQFF
few,TRBJ1-1,TRBV6-5,CASSYSTGHTEAFF
many,TRBJ1-2,TRBV19,CASRAPGQNYGYTF
few,TRBJ2-1,TRBV9,CASSVQLAGGNEQFF
few,TRBJ2-7,TRBV7-8,CASSHRRLYF
many,TRBJ2-5,TRBV7-9,CASSLDVGLAGSETQYF
.,TRBJ2-2,TRBV7-8,CASRRDTGELFF
few,TRBJ2-5,TRBV5-1,CASSSGLAVGFGGKTQYF
many,TRBJ1-1,TRBV18,CASSPSRGGTEAFF
many,TRBJ2-7,TRBV18,CASSPPHSYEQYF
many,TRBJ1-4,TRBV6-5,CASSYGGTNEKLFF
few,TRBJ2-7,TRBV5-1,CASSFLGRGRPYEQYF
once,TRBJ2-3,TRBV7-2,CASSFSGPPGDTQYF
.,TRBJ2-2,TRBV4-3,CASSPQLGSPRVTGELFF
.,TRBJ2-7,TRBV5-6,CASSSAGTGSYEQYF
few,TRBJ2-3,TRBV7-9,CASSRYTRSDTQYF
.,TRBJ2-2,TRBV11-2,CASSRWTRDITGELFF
many,TRBJ1-5,TRBV3-1,CASSQVAGGPQHF
.,TRBJ2-5,TRBV5-1,CASSWGQQTQYF
few,TRBJ1-2,TRBV6-6,CASSVRVRHGYTF
few,TRBJ2-5,TRBV7-2,CASSLAVGGGETQYF
few,TRBJ2-1,TRBV20-1,CSARGTSGGQSDEQFF
many,TRBJ2-5,TRBV5-1,CASSTLEETQYF
many,TRBJ1-4,TRBV14,CASSQDRRGPRKLFF
.,TRBJ1-1,TRBV4-1,CASSPPRGRDTEAFF
.,TRBJ2-7,TRBV5-1,CASSLAQMTGGQYEQYF
many,TRBJ2-5,TRBV7-9,CASSRTEETQYF
few,TRBJ1-1,TRBV12-3/TRBV12-4,CASSRYAAGSAEAFF
.,TRBJ2-7,TRBV5-4,CASSFGPGVNEQYF
.,TRBJ2-4,TRBV24-1,CATIFLQTPGPLAKNIQYF
.,TRBJ1-2,TRBV4-1,CASSLFGQGGYTF
.,TRBJ2-5,TRBV5-6,CASSFPAGGPKTQYF